The 9 T cell receptor beta chains reported below all come from one sample, sequenced in a study of blood T cell repertoires in COVID-19. This table comes from immunoSEQ multiplex PCR, and its TCRdb copy is limited to in-frame clones, with some not included. The data contain more than 200,000 clones, 65% to 90% of them singletons. Sequencing was done on a sample of peripheral blood. The receptors were gathered from a man aged 30 to 39 with active or convalescent COVID-19.

The chain uses TRBV11-2 and TRBJ1-1; 7 bases are shared with TRBD1. Germline values: CDR1 SGHAT, CDR2 FQNNGV. The CDR3 is 13 amino acids. The ends lost 7 bases at V and 11 bases at J; junction bases unmatched: 13. In DNA, the CDR3 is TGTGCCAGCACCCTAGGAAACAGGGGTTTGGCTTTCTTT. It codes for CASTLGNRGLAFF.

V is TRBV27 and J is TRBJ1-4, with TRBD1 matching over 7 bases. The CDR3 runs 15 residues. The trim removed 2 bases at V and 10 bases at J, leaving 10 bases unmatched. Per the germline V gene, CDR1 is MNHEY and CDR2 is SMNVEV (reference sequence). CDR3 bases: TGTGCCAGCAGTTTAGAAGCCGGACAGGACGTAAAACTGTTTTTT. Its protein is CASSLEAGQDVKLFF.

This clone occurred a few times. This chain uses TRBV29-1 with TRBJ2-2; TRBD1 might be the D (6 bases). V was trimmed by 6 bases and J by 4 bases, leaving 18 bases between them. The germline V gene has CDR1 SQVTM and CDR2 ANQGSEA. The CDR3 runs to 15 residues. CDR3 nucleotides: TGCAGCGTCAAAAGGGGGAGTTCGAGCACCGGGGAGCTGTTTTTT. Protein sequence: CSVKRGSSSTGELFF.

This chain joins TRBV7-9 and TRBJ1-1; D gene ambiguous. V lost 4 bases to trimming and J lost 0 bases, with 12 bases between them. This CDR3 is built from 15 residues. Germline CDR1 is SEHNR and CDR2 is FQNEAQ (reference sequence). DNA of the CDR3: TGTGCCAGCAGCTCCATGGCAGTTTTGAACACTGAAGCTTTCTTT. As protein: CASSSMAVLNTEAFF.

The chain uses TRBV4-1 and TRBJ1-2, with 9 bases aligning to TRBD1. Trimming at V came to 3 bases and at J to 0 bases, leaving 8 bases not matched to a gene. The CDR3 has 17 residues. Germline CDR1 MGHRA, CDR2 YSYEKL. The CDR3 DNA reads as TGCGCCAGCAGCCAGGCGGACAGGGGCGCTACTAACTATGGCTACACCTTC. Translated, it gives CASSQADRGATNYGYTF.

This chain connects TRBV5-6 to TRBJ2-1; 8 bases line up with TRBD1. The length of the CDR3 is 13 residues. Trimming at V came to 4 bases and at J to 15 bases, leaving 12 bases not matched to a gene. Germline V CDR1 and CDR2: SGHDT, YYEEEE. CDR3 coding DNA: TGTGCCAGCAGCCCACCGCAGGGGGCGCGTCGGTTCTTC. Translated, it gives CASSPPQGARRFF.

The chain carries TRBV29-1 and TRBJ1-5; tentatively, D is TRBD1 (5 bases). The CDR3 runs to 15 residues. The germline V and J ends were trimmed by 4 bases and 2 bases, with 15 bases remaining between them. From germline, CDR1 is SQVTM and CDR2 ANQGSEA. The CDR3 reads CSVVYQGTGNQPQHF. CDR3 bases: TGCAGCGTTGTCTATCAGGGCACGGGCAATCAGCCCCAGCATTTT.

The chain carries TRBV18 and TRBJ2-2; 8 nucleotides align to TRBD1. This CDR3 region has 17 residues. The V segment lost 4 bases and the J segment 4 bases; nucleotides outside the gene matches: 11. Germline lookup yields CDR1 KGHSH and CDR2 LQKENI. CDR3 sequence: CASSHSPGQVRTGELFF. CDR3 sequence (DNA): TGTGCCAGCTCACACTCCCCGGGACAGGTTCGCACCGGGGAGCTGTTTTTT.

The chain recombines TRBV18 with TRBJ1-1; 8 positions match TRBD1. After removal of 5 bases from V and 4 bases from J, the junction contained 6 bases not matched to a gene. The V gene's germline CDR1 is KGHSH and CDR2 LQKENI. The CDR3 runs to 14 residues. CDR3 residues: CASSKQGEGTEAFF. The CDR3, as DNA: TGTGCCAGCTCAAAACAGGGGGAGGGCACTGAAGCTTTCTTT.